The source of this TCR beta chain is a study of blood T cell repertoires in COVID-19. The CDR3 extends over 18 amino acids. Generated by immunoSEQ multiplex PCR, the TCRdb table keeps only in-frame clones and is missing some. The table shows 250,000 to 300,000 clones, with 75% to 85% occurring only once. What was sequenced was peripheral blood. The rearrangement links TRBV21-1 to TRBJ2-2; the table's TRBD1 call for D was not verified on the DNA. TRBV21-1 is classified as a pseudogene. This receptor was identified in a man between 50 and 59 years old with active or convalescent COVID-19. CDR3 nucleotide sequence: TGTGCCAGCACCCGCCTCAGCAGGGGACAGGAGAACACCGGGGAGCTGTTTTTT. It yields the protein CASTRLSRGQENTGELFF.